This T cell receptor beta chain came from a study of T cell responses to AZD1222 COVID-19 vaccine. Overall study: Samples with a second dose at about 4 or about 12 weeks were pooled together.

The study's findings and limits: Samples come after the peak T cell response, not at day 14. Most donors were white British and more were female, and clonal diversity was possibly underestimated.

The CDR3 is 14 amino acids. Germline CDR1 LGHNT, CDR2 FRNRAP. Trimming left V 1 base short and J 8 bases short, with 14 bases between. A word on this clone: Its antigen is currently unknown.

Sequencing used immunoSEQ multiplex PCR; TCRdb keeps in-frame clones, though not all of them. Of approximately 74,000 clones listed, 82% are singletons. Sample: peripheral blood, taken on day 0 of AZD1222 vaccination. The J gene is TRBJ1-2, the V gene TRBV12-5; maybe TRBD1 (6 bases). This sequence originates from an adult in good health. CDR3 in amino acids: CASGLDEGVGGYTF. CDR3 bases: TGTGCTAGTGGTTTGGACGAGGGGGTTGGGGGCTACACCTTC.